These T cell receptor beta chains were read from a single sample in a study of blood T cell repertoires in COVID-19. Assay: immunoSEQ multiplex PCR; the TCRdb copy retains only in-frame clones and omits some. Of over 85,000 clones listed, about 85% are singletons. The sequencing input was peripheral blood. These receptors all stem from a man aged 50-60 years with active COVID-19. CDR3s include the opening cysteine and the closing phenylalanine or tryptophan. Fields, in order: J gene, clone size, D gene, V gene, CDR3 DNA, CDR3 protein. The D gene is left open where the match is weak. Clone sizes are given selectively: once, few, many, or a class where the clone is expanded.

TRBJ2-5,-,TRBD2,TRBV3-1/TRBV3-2,TGTGCCAGCAGCCAAGGGGGGACTAGCGGGGAGACCCAGTACTTC,CASSQGGTSGETQYF
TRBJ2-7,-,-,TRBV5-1,TGCGCCAGCAGCTTGGGACAGAGCTCCTACGAGCAGTACTTC,CASSLGQSSYEQYF
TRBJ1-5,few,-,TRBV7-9,TGTGCCAGCAGCGATGGCGGGCAGCCCCAGCATTTT,CASSDGGQPQHF
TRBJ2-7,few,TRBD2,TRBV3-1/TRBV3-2,TGTGCCAGCAGCCAAACGGGACTAGCCTACGAGCAGTACTTC,CASSQTGLAYEQYF
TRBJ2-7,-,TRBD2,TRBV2,TGTGCCAGCAGTGGGATAGCGGGGGGCGGTCTACGCAAGCAGTACTTC,CASSGIAGGGLRKQYF
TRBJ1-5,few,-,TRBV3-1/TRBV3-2,TGTGCCAGCAGCCAAGAGGCAGTTCATCAGCCCCAGCATTTT,CASSQEAVHQPQHF
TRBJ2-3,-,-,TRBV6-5,TGTGCCAGCAGTTACTCGGGCGACCACAGGGATACGCAGTATTTT,CASSYSGDHRDTQYF
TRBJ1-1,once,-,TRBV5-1,TGCGCCAGCAGCTTGGACGGGTTGAACACTGAAGCTTTCTTT,CASSLDGLNTEAFF
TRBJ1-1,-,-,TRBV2,TGTGCCAGCACCCGGAACACTGAAGCTTTCTTT,CASTRNTEAFF
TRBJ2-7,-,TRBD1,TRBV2,TGTGCCAGCAGGGCACCGGGACAGGGCTACGAGCAGTACTTC,CASRAPGQGYEQYF
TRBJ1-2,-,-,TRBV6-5,TGTGCCAGCAGTTACTCTGCAGGTGCAAACTATGGCTACACCTTC,CASSYSAGANYGYTF
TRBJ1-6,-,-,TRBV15,TGTGCCACCAGCGAGGGCCCTGGCAGAGCCTCCTATAATTCACCCCTCCACTTT,CATSEGPGRASYNSPLHF
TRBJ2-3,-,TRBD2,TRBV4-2,TGTGCCAGCAGCCAGGGGGGGGATACAGATACGCAGTATTTT,CASSQGGDTDTQYF
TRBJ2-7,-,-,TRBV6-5,TGTGCCAGCCAAAGGGGGTCGGGCTACGAGCAGTACTTC,CASQRGSGYEQYF
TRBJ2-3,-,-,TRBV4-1,TGCGCCAGCAGCCCGGACGGGGGGCGCACAGATACGCAGTATTTT,CASSPDGGRTDTQYF
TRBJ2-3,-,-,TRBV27,TGTGCCAGCAGCTCCCTCCCAGGGGTTCGCACAGATACGCAGTATTTT,CASSSLPGVRTDTQYF
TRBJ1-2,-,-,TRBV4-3,TGCGCCAGCAGCCAAGATTATGGGCAAGGTGGTGGCTACACCTTC,CASSQDYGQGGGYTF
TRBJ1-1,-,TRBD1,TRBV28,TGTGCCAGCAGCGGCTACAGGGGTGACACTGAAGCTTTCTTT,CASSGYRGDTEAFF
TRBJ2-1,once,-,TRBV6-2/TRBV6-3,TGTGCCAGCAGTTACCCCCGTCGTGGCCAATCCTACAATGAGCAGTTCTTC,CASSYPRRGQSYNEQFF
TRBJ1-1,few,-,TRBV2,TGTGCCAGCAGTGAAGCGCTTAAGGGGAACTTT,CASSEALKGNF
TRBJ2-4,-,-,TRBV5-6,TGTGCCAGCAGCCTCCGTTATAAAAACATTCAGTACTTC,CASSLRYKNIQYF
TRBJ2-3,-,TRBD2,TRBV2,TGTGCCAGCAGTGAAGCGCTGGCGGGGGGCACAGATACGCAGTATTTT,CASSEALAGGTDTQYF
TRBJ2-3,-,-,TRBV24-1,TGTGCCACCAGTGATTTACCCCCCCAAGGTTATGGGCACACAGATACGCAGTATTTT,CATSDLPPQGYGHTDTQYF
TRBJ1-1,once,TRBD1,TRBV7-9,TGTGCCAGCAGCTTTCAGGGGGCTGCGACTGAAGCTTTCTTT,CASSFQGAATEAFF
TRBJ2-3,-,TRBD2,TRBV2,TGTGCCAGCAGTTCCTCGGCGGGGGGGCGGGATACGCAGTATTTT,CASSSSAGGRDTQYF
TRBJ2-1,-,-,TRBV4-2,TGTGCCAGCAGCCAAGAAAGGGGATCAGCGGGGAGAAGGGGGGAGCAGTTCTTC,CASSQERGSAGRRGEQFF
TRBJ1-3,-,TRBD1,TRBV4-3,TGCGCCAGCAGCCATGGGGGCAGGGGGGACACCATATATTTT,CASSHGGRGDTIYF
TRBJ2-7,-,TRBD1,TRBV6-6,TGTGCCAGCAGTTACTTCGGACAGGGGTCCTACGAGCAGTACTTC,CASSYFGQGSYEQYF
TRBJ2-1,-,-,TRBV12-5,TGTGCTAGTGGTTCGGGGGGCGGCTACAATGAGCAGTTCTTC,CASGSGGGYNEQFF
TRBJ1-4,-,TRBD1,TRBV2,TGTGCCAGCAGCCTTCGGCAGGGGGCTAATGAAAAACTGTTTTTT,CASSLRQGANEKLFF
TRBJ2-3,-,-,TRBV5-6,TGTGCCAGCAGCGCCCAGGGTGGAAGCGCAGATACGCAGTATTTT,CASSAQGGSADTQYF
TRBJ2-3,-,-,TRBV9,TGTGCCAGCAGCGGCGGGGGCACTCCTAGGGATACGCAGTATTTT,CASSGGGTPRDTQYF